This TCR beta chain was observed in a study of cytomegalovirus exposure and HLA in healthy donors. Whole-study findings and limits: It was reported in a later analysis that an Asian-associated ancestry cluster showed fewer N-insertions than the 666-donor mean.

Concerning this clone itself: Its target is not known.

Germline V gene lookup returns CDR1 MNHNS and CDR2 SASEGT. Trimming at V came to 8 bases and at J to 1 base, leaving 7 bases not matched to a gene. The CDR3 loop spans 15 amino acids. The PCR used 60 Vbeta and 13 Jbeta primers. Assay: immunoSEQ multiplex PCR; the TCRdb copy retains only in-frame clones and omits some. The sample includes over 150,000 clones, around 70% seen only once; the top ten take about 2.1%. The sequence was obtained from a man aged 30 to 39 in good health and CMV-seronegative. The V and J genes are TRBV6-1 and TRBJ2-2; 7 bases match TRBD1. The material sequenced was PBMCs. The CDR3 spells CASQRTGRNTGELFF. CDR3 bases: TGTGCCAGCCAACGGACAGGTCGGAACACCGGGGAGCTGTTTTTT.